This section outlines one T cell receptor (beta chain) sequence together with its context. This entry belongs to a study of human T cells and chemical hapten exposure. MiXCR, applied by TCRdb to the RACE reads, yields one record per CDR3 protein. The sample lists about 58,000 distinct CDR3 sequences; approximately 13% were seen once. Germline-derived CDR1 and CDR2 are SEHNR and FQNEAQ (reference sequence). The CDR3 is 16 amino acids. V was cut by 5 bases and J by 1 base, with 18 bases left in between. The sample's time point: patch test 3, about 24 weeks after DPC sensitization. As for treatment: therapeutic diphenylcyclopropenone sensitization with weekly scalp DPC.

The chain carries TRBV7-9 and TRBJ2-7; D perhaps matches TRBD1 (6 bases). The receptor comes from a man aged 25 to 40 with alopecia areata. Some clones in this sample may be carry-over from other donors' samples. The sequencing used whole blood, collected in connection with sensitization to the hapten diphenylcyclopropenone (DPC). CDR3 nucleotides: TGTGCCAGCAGCCCCCGGGACACCCTAGATTCCTACGAGCAGTACTTC. It encodes CASSPRDTLDSYEQYF.